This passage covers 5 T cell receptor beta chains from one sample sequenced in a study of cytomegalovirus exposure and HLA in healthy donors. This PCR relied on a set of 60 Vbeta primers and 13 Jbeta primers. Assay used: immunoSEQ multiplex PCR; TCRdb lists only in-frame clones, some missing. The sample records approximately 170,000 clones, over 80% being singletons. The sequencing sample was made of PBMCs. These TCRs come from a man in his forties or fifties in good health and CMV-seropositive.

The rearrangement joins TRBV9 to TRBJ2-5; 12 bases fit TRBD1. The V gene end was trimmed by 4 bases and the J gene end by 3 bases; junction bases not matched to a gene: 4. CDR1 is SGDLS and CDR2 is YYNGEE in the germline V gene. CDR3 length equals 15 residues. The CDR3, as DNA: TGTGCCAGCAGCAAGGGGACAGGGGGCGAAGAGACCCAGTACTTC. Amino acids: CASSKGTGGEETQYF.

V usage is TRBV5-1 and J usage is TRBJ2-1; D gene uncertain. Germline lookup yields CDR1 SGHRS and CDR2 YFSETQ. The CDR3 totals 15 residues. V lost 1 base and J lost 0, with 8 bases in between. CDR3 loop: CASSLTVTSYNEQFF. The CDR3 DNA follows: TGCGCCAGCAGCTTGACAGTCACCTCCTACAATGAGCAGTTCTTC. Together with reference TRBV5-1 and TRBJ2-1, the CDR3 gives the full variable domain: KAGVTQTPRYLIKTRGQQVTLSCSPISGHRSVSWYQQTPGQGLQFLFEYFSETQRNKGNFPGRFSGRQFSNSRSEMNVSTLELGDSALYLCASSLTVTSYNEQFFGPGTRLTVL.

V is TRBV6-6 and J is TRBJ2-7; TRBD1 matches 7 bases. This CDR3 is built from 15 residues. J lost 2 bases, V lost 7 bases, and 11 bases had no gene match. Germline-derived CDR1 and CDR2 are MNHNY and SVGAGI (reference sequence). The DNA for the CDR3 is TGTGCCAGCACAGACAGGGTAAGGGGTACCTACGAGCAGTACTTC. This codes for CASTDRVRGTYEQYF.

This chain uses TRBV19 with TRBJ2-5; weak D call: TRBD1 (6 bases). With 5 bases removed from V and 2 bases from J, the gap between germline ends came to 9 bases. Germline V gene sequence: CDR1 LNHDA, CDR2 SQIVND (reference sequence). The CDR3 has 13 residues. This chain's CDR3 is CASSPGQQETQYF. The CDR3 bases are TGTGCCAGTAGTCCCGGACAGCAAGAGACCCAGTACTTC. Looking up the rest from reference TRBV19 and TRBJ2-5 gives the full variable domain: DGGITQSPKYLFRKEGQNVTLSCEQNLNHDAMYWYRQDPGQGLRLIYYSQIVNDFQKGDIAEGYSVSREKKESFPLTVTSAQKNPTAFYLCASSPGQQETQYFGPGTRLLVL.

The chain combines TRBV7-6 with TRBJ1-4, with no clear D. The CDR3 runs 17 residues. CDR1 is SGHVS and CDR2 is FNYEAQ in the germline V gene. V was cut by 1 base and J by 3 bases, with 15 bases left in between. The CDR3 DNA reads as TGTGCCAGCAGCTTAGGGTTTAAAAAACTCTCTAATGAAAAACTGTTTTTT. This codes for CASSLGFKKLSNEKLFF.